The present T cell receptor (beta chain) was sequenced within a study of blood T cell repertoires in COVID-19. Judged by abundance, this clone is medium-sized (0.01 to 0.1%). In the authors' workflow: Reference gene primer amplification gave nucleated cell count estimates. TCRdb keeps only in-frame clones here, not all; method: immunoSEQ multiplex PCR. That table gives V, J and clone size, and the DNA gave D and trimming. The table records 80,000 or so clones, 89% of them present only once. Germline values: CDR1 MNHEY, CDR2 SMNVEV (reference sequence). Between the trimmed V and J ends, which lost 5 bases and 2 bases, there was a span of 10 bases. This CDR3 contains 13 residues.

The sequence was collected from a man aged 50-59 years with acute or convalescent COVID-19. Sequences were obtained from peripheral blood. The J gene is TRBJ2-7, the V gene TRBV27; tentatively, D is TRBD2 (5 bases). CDR3 in amino acids: CASSNDYPYEQYF. CDR3 sequence (DNA): TGTGCCAGCAGTAACGACTATCCCTACGAGCAGTACTTC.